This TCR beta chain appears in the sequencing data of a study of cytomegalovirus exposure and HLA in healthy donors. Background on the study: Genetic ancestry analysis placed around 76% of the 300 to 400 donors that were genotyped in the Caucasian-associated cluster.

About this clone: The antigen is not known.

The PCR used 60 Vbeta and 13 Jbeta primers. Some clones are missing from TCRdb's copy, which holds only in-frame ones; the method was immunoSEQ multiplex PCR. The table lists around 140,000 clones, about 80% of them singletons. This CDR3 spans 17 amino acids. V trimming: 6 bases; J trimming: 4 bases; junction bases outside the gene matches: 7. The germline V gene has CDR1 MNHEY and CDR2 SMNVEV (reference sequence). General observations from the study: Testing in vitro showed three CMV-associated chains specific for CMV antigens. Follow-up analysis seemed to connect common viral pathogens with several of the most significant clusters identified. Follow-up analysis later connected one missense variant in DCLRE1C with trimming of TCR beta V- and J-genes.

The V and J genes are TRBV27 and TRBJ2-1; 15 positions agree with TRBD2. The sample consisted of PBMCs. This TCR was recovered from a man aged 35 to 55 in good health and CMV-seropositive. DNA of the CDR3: TGTGCCAGCAGCCCCGGACTAGCGGGAGGGAATTACAATGAGCAGTTCTTC. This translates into CASSPGLAGGNYNEQFF.